Shown below are 18 T cell receptor beta chains from a single sample sequenced in a study of beta chain features in type 1 diabetes. Of the isolated RNA, all was reverse transcribed, and so the sequenced material was expressed TCRB transcripts. TCRdb keeps only in-frame clones here, not all; method: immunoSEQ multiplex PCR. The sample contains 70,000 to 90,000 clones, around 32% of which appear only once. The sample comprised stem cell memory CD4+ T cells from blood. These receptors originate from a woman aged 18-30 years in good health.

This chain links TRBV9 with TRBJ2-3; D is possibly TRBD1 (6 bases). The CDR3 loop spans 15 amino acids. CDR1 SGDLS and CDR2 YYNGEE come from the germline V gene. V was pared by 4 bases and J by 4 bases, with 16 bases between. In nucleotides, the CDR3 is TGTGCCAGCAGCCCAAGGACAGTTTCACCAGATACGCAGTATTTT. Amino acid sequence: CASSPRTVSPDTQYF.

This sequence joins TRBV19 and TRBJ2-7; D is perhaps TRBD1 (6 bases). The V and J ends lost 7 bases and 4 bases respectively, with 17 bases between them. The CDR3 runs to 14 residues. Germline V gene sequence: CDR1 LNHDA, CDR2 SQIVND (reference sequence). The CDR3 DNA reads as TGTGCCAGTACCCCACCCGGGACACCTTACGAGCAGTACTTC. Its protein is CASTPPGTPYEQYF.

CDR3 nucleotide sequence: TGTGCCAGCAGAAGAGAGGGATCAGGAGGTTATGGCTACACCTTC. Translating gives CASRREGSGGYGYTF. This chain joins TRBV7-9 and TRBJ1-2; D is unresolved. The V gene's germline CDR1 is SEHNR and CDR2 FQNEAQ (reference sequence). This CDR3 is 15 amino acids long. Trimming cost V 6 bases and J 5 bases, with 19 bases left between them. Supplemented by reference TRBV7-9 and TRBJ1-2, the full variable domain reads DTGVSQNPRHKITKRGQNVTFRCDPISEHNRLYWYRQTLGQGPEFLTYFQNEAQLEKSRLLSDRFSAERPKGSFSTLEIQRTEQGDSAMYLCASRREGSGGYGYTFGSGTRLTVV.

V and J are TRBV6-1 and TRBJ1-5, with 8 bases aligning to TRBD1. Germline CDR1 and CDR2: MNHNS and SASEGT. V trimming: 2 bases; J trimming: 0 bases; junction bases outside the gene matches: 6. The CDR3 consists of 17 residues. The CDR3 sequence: CASSEFWTGNSNQPQHF. Here the CDR3 DNA reads TGTGCCAGCAGTGAATTTTGGACAGGGAATAGCAATCAGCCCCAGCATTTT.

This clone was counted only a few times. The chain has TRBV7-2 and TRBJ2-3, with D possibly matching TRBD1 (5 bases). The CDR3 spans 15 residues. Trimming stripped 9 bases from V and 1 base from J, with 17 bases between. Germline CDR1 reads SGHTA; CDR2 reads FQGNSA. In nucleotides, the CDR3 is TGTGCCAGAACAGGTTTTTATTTCGGCACAGATACGCAGTATTTT. This sequence encodes CARTGFYFGTDTQYF.

A note on this clone: This CDR3 is also generated by other DNA sequences in the sample. J is TRBJ2-7 and V is TRBV7-2; 16 bases align to TRBD2. V gave up 5 bases and J gave up 6 bases; unmatched junction bases: 7. The CDR3 covers 16 residues. Germline V gene sequence: CDR1 SGHTA, CDR2 FQGNSA. DNA of the CDR3: TGTGCCAGCAGCCCGGGACTAGCGGGGGGGCCACGCGAGCAGTACTTC. Protein product: CASSPGLAGGPREQYF.

This chain joins TRBV19 and TRBJ2-5; 11 positions agree with TRBD2. The J call is in doubt because the DNA end fits TRBJ2-7 better. Germline loops: CDR1 LNHDA, CDR2 SQIVND (reference sequence). The CDR3 runs to 15 residues. The CDR3 loop reads CASSPLAGVPYEQYF. CDR3 in DNA: TGTGCCAGTAGTCCACTAGCGGGAGTTCCCTACGAGCAGTACTTC.

There are a few counts of this clone. The rearrangement uses TRBV6-5 and TRBJ1-5; D gene unclear. Per the germline V gene, CDR1 is MNHEY and CDR2 is SVGAGI. The V end lost 2 bases, the J end lost 5 bases, and 7 bases lay between the germline ends. The CDR3 is 13 amino acids. The CDR3 here is CASSYHRDQPQHF. CDR3 in DNA: TGTGCCAGCAGTTACCACCGGGATCAGCCCCAGCATTTT.

Only a few counts were recorded for this clone. The gene calls are TRBV19 and TRBJ1-1, with D perhaps TRBD1 (6 bases). V was cut by 9 bases and J by 5 bases, with 19 bases left in between. Germline CDR1 LNHDA, CDR2 SQIVND (reference sequence). The CDR3 contains 14 residues. The CDR3 here is CASWAQGQGTEAFF. The CDR3 DNA is TGTGCCAGCTGGGCCCAGGGGCAAGGTACTGAAGCTTTCTTT.

The rearrangement links TRBV30 to TRBJ1-2; 7 nucleotides match TRBD1. The length of the CDR3 is 14 residues. The trim removed 2 bases at V and 4 bases at J, leaving 7 bases unmatched. Germline CDR1 is GTSNPN and CDR2 is SVGIG (reference sequence). CDR3 sequence reads: CAWSNRGIGYGYTF. In DNA, the CDR3 is TGTGCCTGGAGTAACAGGGGTATCGGCTATGGCTACACCTTC.

The rearrangement joins TRBV7-9 to TRBJ2-1; D unresolved. CDR1 and CDR2 (germline): SEHNR, FQNEAQ (reference sequence). V dropped 7 bases and J dropped 8 bases, with 12 bases sitting between them. There are 12 residues in the CDR3. CDR3 DNA: TGTGCCAGCACCCCCGTTAGTGATGAGCAGTTCTTC. It translates to CASTPVSDEQFF.

The chain is built from TRBV7-3 and TRBJ2-3, with D unresolved. This CDR3 has 14 amino acids. V was pared by 4 bases and J by 4 bases, with 12 bases between. Germline values: CDR1 SGHTA, CDR2 FQGTGA. CDR3 sequence: CASSSTPAADTQYF. The DNA of the CDR3 is TGTGCCAGCAGCTCTACCCCCGCCGCAGATACGCAGTATTTT. The variable domain in full, completed from reference TRBV7-3 and TRBJ2-3, reads GAGVSQTPSNKVTEKGKYVELRCDPISGHTALYWYRQSLGQGPEFLIYFQGTGAADDSGLPNDRFFAVRPEGSVSTLKIQRTERGDSAVYLCASSSTPAADTQYFGPGTRLTVL.

This rearrangement joins TRBV29-1 to TRBJ2-3; D not resolved. The germline V gene has CDR1 SQVTM and CDR2 ANQGSEA. The CDR3 runs 12 residues. V was trimmed by 3 bases and J by 2 bases, leaving 6 bases between them. Written as DNA, the CDR3 is TGCAGCGTTGATGTAGCCACAGATACGCAGTATTTT. It specifies CSVDVATDTQYF.

Points on this clone: The sample carries other DNA sequences with the same CDR3. The chain employs TRBV11-3 and TRBJ2-5; possible D gene TRBD1, 6 bases. CDR3 length: 11 residues. Germline values: CDR1 SGHNT, CDR2 YENEEA. Trimming removed 5 bases from V and 5 bases from J, with 6 bases in between. Here the CDR3 reads CASSTGETQYF. CDR3 nucleotide sequence: TGTGCCAGCAGCACAGGGGAGACCCAGTACTTC.

The chain recombines TRBV6-5 with TRBJ2-7; TRBD1 matches 8 bases. CDR1 MNHEY and CDR2 SVGAGI come from the germline V gene. The J segment lost 5 bases and the V segment lost 2 bases, leaving 5 bases of the junction unmatched. The CDR3 spans 14 residues. CDR3 nucleotide sequence: TGTGCCAGCAGTTACGCCAGGGGGCTAGACGAGCAGTACTTC. It specifies CASSYARGLDEQYF.

Here the CDR3 DNA reads TGTGCCAGCAACTCTGTTCAAGAGACCCAGTACTTC. It yields the protein CASNSVQETQYF. The chain carries TRBV28 and TRBJ2-5; D unclear. Per germline, CDR1 MDHEN and CDR2 SYDVKM. CDR3 length: 12 amino acids. The ends were cut back, 7 bases at V and 2 bases at J, with 8 bases in the middle.

A remark on this clone: At the DNA level, this CDR3 is encoded by other sequences in the same sample as well. The chain has TRBV25-1 and TRBJ1-5; the D gene is possibly TRBD1 (5 bases). This CDR3 region has 14 residues. V lost 3 bases and J lost 4, with 10 bases in between. Germline assignment: CDR1 MGHDK and CDR2 SYGVNS. The CDR3 sequence is CASSDAGGNQPQHF. The CDR3, as DNA: TGTGCCAGCAGTGATGCCGGGGGAAATCAGCCCCAGCATTTT.

The CDR3: CASELGLAGVNEQFF. CDR3 DNA: TGTGCTAGTGAACTCGGACTAGCGGGTGTCAATGAGCAGTTCTTC. The V and J genes are TRBV12-5 and TRBJ2-1, with 11 bases aligning to TRBD2. CDR3 length equals 15 residues. The germline V gene has CDR1 LGHNT and CDR2 FRNRAP. The ends lost 7 bases at V and 6 bases at J; junction bases unmatched: 8.